A selection of T cell receptor beta chains follows, all from one sample in a study of T cells expressing NK-cell markers. No DNA is given; TCRdb re-called the 5' RACE reads and lists each CDR3 protein once. This sample's table has approximately 550,000 distinct CDR3 sequences. Material: blood T cells: a sorted CD56 or NKG2C T cell subset, CD4+ or CD8+ T cells, or bulk PBMC T cells (not recorded which). The receptor set was obtained from a man between 18 and 35 years old in good health. Each CDR3 is given with its conserved first and last residue.

j_gene: TRBJ1-2
v_gene: TRBV11-2
CDR3aa: CASSLGGQGDYGYTF

j_gene: TRBJ2-5
v_gene: TRBV11-2
CDR3aa: CASSLQGLETQYF

j_gene: TRBJ2-1
v_gene: TRBV7-9
CDR3aa: CASSHADEQFF

j_gene: TRBJ2-7
v_gene: TRBV11-3
CDR3aa: CASSKGLAGEGEQYF

j_gene: TRBJ1-3
v_gene: TRBV7-2
CDR3aa: CASSVGLPSSGNTIYF

j_gene: TRBJ2-7
v_gene: TRBV29-1
CDR3aa: CSARAGQPSYEQYF

j_gene: TRBJ2-3
v_gene: TRBV27
CDR3aa: CASTLFGTDTQYF

j_gene: TRBJ2-3
v_gene: TRBV20-1
CDR3aa: CSASPLGGVNTDTQYF

j_gene: TRBJ1-6
v_gene: TRBV12-3/TRBV12-4
CDR3aa: CASSSPGQGARSPLHF

j_gene: TRBJ2-3
v_gene: TRBV12-3/TRBV12-4
CDR3aa: CASSFRGASTDTQYF

j_gene: TRBJ2-1
v_gene: TRBV7-6
CDR3aa: CASSSTTGGKGQFF

j_gene: TRBJ2-2
v_gene: TRBV5-1
CDR3aa: CASSLDRPGSSGELFF

j_gene: TRBJ2-3
v_gene: TRBV12-3/TRBV12-4
CDR3aa: CASRETSGRSPDTQYF

j_gene: TRBJ2-1
v_gene: TRBV7-2
CDR3aa: CASSSQGGGSNEQFF

j_gene: TRBJ2-3
v_gene: TRBV15
CDR3aa: CATSRDVGPLDTDTQYF

j_gene: TRBJ1-1
v_gene: TRBV5-1
CDR3aa: CASSLHRDRGLLAFF

j_gene: TRBJ2-5
v_gene: TRBV7-8
CDR3aa: CASSLGGQGVAQYF

j_gene: TRBJ2-5
v_gene: TRBV12-3/TRBV12-4
CDR3aa: CASSLAGGFETQYF

j_gene: TRBJ1-2
v_gene: TRBV5-1
CDR3aa: CASGERDGYTF

j_gene: TRBJ2-5
v_gene: TRBV20-1
CDR3aa: CSAEGVNSQETQYF

j_gene: TRBJ1-5
v_gene: TRBV20-1
CDR3aa: CSGTLASSNQPQHF

j_gene: TRBJ2-3
v_gene: TRBV5-4
CDR3aa: CASSLALGLAFWKDNTDTQYF

j_gene: TRBJ1-2
v_gene: TRBV3-1
CDR3aa: CASSQAGTHGYGYTF

j_gene: TRBJ2-2
v_gene: TRBV2
CDR3aa: CASSESDRLFTGELFF

j_gene: TRBJ2-1
v_gene: TRBV5-1
CDR3aa: CASSLPAGQGDEQFF

j_gene: TRBJ2-7
v_gene: TRBV12-3/TRBV12-4
CDR3aa: CASSGGTIYYEQYF

j_gene: TRBJ1-5
v_gene: TRBV2
CDR3aa: CASSENRGQSQPQHF

j_gene: TRBJ2-1
v_gene: TRBV11-2
CDR3aa: CASSPWTGAGLYEQFF

j_gene: TRBJ2-5
v_gene: TRBV6-5
CDR3aa: CASSYPRLAQETQYF

j_gene: TRBJ2-7
v_gene: TRBV28
CDR3aa: CASSRTVNYEQYF

j_gene: TRBJ1-2
v_gene: TRBV5-6
CDR3aa: CASSLTGTGTDYGYTF

j_gene: TRBJ2-1
v_gene: TRBV25-1
CDR3aa: CASSPYGGAGNEQFF

j_gene: TRBJ2-7
v_gene: TRBV11-2
CDR3aa: CASSLEGLRLAGASYEQYF

j_gene: TRBJ1-4
v_gene: TRBV14
CDR3aa: CASSQVATNEKLFF

j_gene: TRBJ2-1
v_gene: TRBV4-2
CDR3aa: CASSQVRDYNEQFF

j_gene: TRBJ1-2
v_gene: TRBV6-5
CDR3aa: CASSYSGQLWYGYTF

j_gene: TRBJ2-3
v_gene: TRBV5-6
CDR3aa: CASSAGLAGVFADTQYF

j_gene: TRBJ2-7
v_gene: TRBV7-9
CDR3aa: CASTRLAGGRDEQYF

j_gene: TRBJ1-4
v_gene: TRBV7-9
CDR3aa: CASSLGGTATNEKLFF

j_gene: TRBJ2-3
v_gene: TRBV10-3
CDR3aa: CAISESGRGTDTQYF

j_gene: TRBJ2-1
v_gene: TRBV10-2
CDR3aa: CASSRDRASGGSEQFF

j_gene: TRBJ2-7
v_gene: TRBV20-1
CDR3aa: CSATPTSGKQAYEQYF

j_gene: TRBJ2-7
v_gene: TRBV5-1
CDR3aa: CASSPGLAGSEQYF

j_gene: TRBJ2-1
v_gene: TRBV20-1
CDR3aa: CSASGLMTGYNEQFF

j_gene: TRBJ2-4
v_gene: TRBV29-1
CDR3aa: CSVARVGKNIQYF

j_gene: TRBJ2-7
v_gene: TRBV5-1
CDR3aa: CASSLGPGPVYEQYF

j_gene: TRBJ1-1
v_gene: TRBV6-1
CDR3aa: CASGGGATLTAFF

j_gene: TRBJ1-6
v_gene: TRBV28
CDR3aa: CASRRGQGQRSYNSPLHF

j_gene: TRBJ2-7
v_gene: TRBV7-3
CDR3aa: CASSPLGGPGEQYF

j_gene: TRBJ1-6
v_gene: TRBV20-1
CDR3aa: CSARLPGGPNSPLHF

j_gene: TRBJ2-7
v_gene: TRBV12-3/TRBV12-4
CDR3aa: CASSSPGLAVYEQYF

j_gene: TRBJ2-3
v_gene: TRBV6-5
CDR3aa: CACRRADTQYF

j_gene: TRBJ2-2
v_gene: TRBV12-3/TRBV12-4
CDR3aa: CASSTGLGNGELFF

j_gene: TRBJ1-2
v_gene: TRBV12-3/TRBV12-4
CDR3aa: CASTPGGVWDGYTF

j_gene: TRBJ2-1
v_gene: TRBV20-1
CDR3aa: CSARAGPEQFF

j_gene: TRBJ1-2
v_gene: TRBV30
CDR3aa: CAWSVPGWESYGYTF

j_gene: TRBJ2-1
v_gene: TRBV2
CDR3aa: CASPMTNYNEQFF

j_gene: TRBJ1-5
v_gene: TRBV15
CDR3aa: CATRSIDRGLEQPQHF

j_gene: TRBJ2-1
v_gene: TRBV3-1
CDR3aa: CASTQTSFGEQFF

j_gene: TRBJ2-2
v_gene: TRBV6-1
CDR3aa: CASSEWAGSKAGELFF